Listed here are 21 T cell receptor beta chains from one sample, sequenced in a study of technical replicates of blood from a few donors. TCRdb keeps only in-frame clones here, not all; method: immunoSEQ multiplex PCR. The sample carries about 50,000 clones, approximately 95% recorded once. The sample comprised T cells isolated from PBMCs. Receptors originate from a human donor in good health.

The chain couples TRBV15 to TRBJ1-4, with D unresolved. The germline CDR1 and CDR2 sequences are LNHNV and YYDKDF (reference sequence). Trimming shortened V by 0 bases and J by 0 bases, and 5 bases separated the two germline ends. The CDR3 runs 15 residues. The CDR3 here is CATSRDSATNEKLFF. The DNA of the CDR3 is TGTGCCACCAGCAGAGATTCTGCAACTAATGAAAAACTGTTTTTT.

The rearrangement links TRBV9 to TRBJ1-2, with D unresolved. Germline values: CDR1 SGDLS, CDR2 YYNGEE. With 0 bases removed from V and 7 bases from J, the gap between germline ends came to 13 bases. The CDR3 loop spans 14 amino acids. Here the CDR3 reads CASSVGPHQRGYTF. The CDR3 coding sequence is TGTGCCAGCAGCGTAGGGCCCCACCAACGTGGCTACACCTTC. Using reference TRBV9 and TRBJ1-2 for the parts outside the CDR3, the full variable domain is DSGVTQTPKHLITATGQRVTLRCSPRSGDLSVYWYQQSLDQGLQFLIQYYNGEERAKGNILERFSAQQFPDLHSELNLSSLELGDSALYFCASSVGPHQRGYTFGSGTRLTVV.

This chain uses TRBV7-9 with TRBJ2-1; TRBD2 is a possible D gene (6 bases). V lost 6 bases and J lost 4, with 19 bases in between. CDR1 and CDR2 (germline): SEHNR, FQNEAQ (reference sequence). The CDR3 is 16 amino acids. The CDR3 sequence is CASRPYRGDAYNEQFF. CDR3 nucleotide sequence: TGTGCCAGCAGACCGTATCGCGGGGATGCTTACAATGAGCAGTTCTTC.

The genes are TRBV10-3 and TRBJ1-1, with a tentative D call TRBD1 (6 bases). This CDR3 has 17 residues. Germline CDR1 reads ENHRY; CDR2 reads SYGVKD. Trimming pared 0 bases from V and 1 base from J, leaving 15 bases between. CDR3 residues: CAISESPGGGGNTEAFF. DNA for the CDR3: TGTGCCATCAGTGAGTCGCCGGGGGGGGGCGGGAACACTGAAGCTTTCTTT.

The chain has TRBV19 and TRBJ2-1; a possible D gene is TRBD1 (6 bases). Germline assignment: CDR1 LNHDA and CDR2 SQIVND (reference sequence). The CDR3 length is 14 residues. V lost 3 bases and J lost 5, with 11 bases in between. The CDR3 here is CASSMWGLHNEQFF. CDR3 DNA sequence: TGTGCCAGTAGTATGTGGGGGCTCCACAATGAGCAGTTCTTC. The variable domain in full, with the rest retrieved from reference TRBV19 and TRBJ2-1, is DGGITQSPKYLFRKEGQNVTLSCEQNLNHDAMYWYRQDPGQGLRLIYYSQIVNDFQKGDIAEGYSVSREKKESFPLTVTSAQKNPTAFYLCASSMWGLHNEQFFGPGTRLTVL.

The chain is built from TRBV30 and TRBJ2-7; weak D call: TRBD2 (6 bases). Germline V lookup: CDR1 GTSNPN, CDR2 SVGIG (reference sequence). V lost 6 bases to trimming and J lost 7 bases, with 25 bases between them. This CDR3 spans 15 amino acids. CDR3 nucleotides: TGTGCCTGTAACAATTATAGAGTGGGCGCGGGAGAGCAGTACTTC. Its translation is CACNNYRVGAGEQYF.

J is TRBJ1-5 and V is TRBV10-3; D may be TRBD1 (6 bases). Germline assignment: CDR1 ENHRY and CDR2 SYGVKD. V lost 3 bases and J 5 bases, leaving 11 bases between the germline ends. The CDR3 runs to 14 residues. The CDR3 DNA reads TGTGCCATCAGTGATTCGGGGGGCGATCAGCCCCAGCATTTT. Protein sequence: CAISDSGGDQPQHF.

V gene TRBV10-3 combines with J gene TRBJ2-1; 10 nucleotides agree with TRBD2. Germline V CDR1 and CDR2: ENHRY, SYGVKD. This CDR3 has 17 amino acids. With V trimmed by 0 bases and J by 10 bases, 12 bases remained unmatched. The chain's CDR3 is CAISESTGASGRLEQFF. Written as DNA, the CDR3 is TGTGCCATCAGTGAGTCGACCGGAGCTAGCGGGAGATTAGAGCAGTTCTTC.

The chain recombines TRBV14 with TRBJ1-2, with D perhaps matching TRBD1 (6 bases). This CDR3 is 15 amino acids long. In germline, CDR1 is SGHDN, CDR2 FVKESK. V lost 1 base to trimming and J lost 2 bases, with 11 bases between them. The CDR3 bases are TGTGCCAGCAGCCAAGTTATAGGGGGAAACTATGGCTACACCTTC. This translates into CASSQVIGGNYGYTF.

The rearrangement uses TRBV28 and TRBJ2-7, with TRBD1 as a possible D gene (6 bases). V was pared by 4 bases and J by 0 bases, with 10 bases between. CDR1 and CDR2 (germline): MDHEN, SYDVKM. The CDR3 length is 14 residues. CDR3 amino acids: CASSSGHLSYEQYF. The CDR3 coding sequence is TGTGCCAGCAGTTCGGGACACCTCTCCTACGAGCAGTACTTC.

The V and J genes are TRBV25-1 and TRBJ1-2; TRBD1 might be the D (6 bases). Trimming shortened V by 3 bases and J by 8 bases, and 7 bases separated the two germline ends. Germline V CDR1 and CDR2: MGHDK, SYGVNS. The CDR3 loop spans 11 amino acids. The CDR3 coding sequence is TGTGCCAGCAGTGAGGGGGCCGGCTACACCTTC. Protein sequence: CASSEGAGYTF.

This CDR3 is CASSQDAGTGEETQYF. The CDR3 DNA sequence: TGTGCCAGCAGCCAAGATGCCGGGACTGGGGAAGAGACCCAGTACTTC. The V call is TRBV4-2, the J call TRBJ2-5; TRBD2 might be the D (6 bases). Germline lookup yields CDR1 LGHNA and CDR2 YNFKEQ. The CDR3 sequence is 16 residues long. V was clipped by 0 bases and J by 3 bases, with 14 bases between them.

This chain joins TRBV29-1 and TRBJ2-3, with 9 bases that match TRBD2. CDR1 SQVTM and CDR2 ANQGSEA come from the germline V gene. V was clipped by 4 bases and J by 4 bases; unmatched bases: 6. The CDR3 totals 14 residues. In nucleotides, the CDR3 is TGCAGCGTTGGTGGTAGCGGGAGCTCAGATACGCAGTATTTT. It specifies CSVGGSGSSDTQYF.

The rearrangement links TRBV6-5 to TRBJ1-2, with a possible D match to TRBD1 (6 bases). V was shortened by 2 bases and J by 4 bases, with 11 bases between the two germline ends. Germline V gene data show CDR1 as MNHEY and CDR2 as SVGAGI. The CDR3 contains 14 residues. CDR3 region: CASSYDRTAYGYTF. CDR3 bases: TGTGCCAGCAGTTACGACAGGACAGCCTATGGCTACACCTTC.

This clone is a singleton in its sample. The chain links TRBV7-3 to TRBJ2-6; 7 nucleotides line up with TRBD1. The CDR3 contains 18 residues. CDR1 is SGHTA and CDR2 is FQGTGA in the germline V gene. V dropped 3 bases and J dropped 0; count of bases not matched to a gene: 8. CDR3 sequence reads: CASSFLQGPISGANVLTF. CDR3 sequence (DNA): TGTGCCAGCAGCTTTTTACAGGGGCCTATCTCTGGGGCCAACGTCCTGACTTTC.

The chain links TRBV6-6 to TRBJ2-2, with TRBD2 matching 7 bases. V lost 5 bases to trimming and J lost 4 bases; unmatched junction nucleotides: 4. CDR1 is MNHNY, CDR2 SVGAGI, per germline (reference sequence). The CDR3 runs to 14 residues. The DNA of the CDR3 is TGTGCCAGCAGTCCCGGGACTACCACCGGGGAGCTGTTTTTT. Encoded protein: CASSPGTTTGELFF.

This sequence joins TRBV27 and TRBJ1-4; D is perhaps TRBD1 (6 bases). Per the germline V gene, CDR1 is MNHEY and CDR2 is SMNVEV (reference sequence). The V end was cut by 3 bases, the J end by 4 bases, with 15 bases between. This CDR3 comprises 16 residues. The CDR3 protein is CASSFFYRADNEKLFF. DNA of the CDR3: TGTGCCAGCAGTTTTTTTTACAGGGCCGATAATGAAAAACTGTTTTTT.

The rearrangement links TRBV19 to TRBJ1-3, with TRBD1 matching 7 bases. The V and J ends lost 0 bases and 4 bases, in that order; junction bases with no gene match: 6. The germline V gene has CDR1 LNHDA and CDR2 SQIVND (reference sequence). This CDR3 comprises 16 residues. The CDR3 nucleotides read TGTGCCAGTAGTATAGACTTGACAGGGCCCGGAAACACCATATATTTT. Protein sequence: CASSIDLTGPGNTIYF.

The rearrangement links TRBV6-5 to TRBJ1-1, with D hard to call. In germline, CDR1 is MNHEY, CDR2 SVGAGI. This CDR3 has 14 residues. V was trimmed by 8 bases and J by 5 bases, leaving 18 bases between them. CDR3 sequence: CASGQDSPSTEAFF. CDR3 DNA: TGTGCCAGCGGGCAGGATTCCCCATCAACTGAAGCTTTCTTT.

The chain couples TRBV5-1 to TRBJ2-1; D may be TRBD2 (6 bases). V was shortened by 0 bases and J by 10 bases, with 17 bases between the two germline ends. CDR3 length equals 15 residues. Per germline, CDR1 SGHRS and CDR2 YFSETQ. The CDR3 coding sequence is TGCGCCAGCAGCTTGGCTCAGGGAGGAGGAGAGGAGCAGTTCTTC. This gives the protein CASSLAQGGGEEQFF.

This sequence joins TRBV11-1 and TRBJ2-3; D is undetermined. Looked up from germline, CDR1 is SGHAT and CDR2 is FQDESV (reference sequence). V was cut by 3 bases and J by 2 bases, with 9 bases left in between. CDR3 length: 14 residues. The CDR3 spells CASSLADNTDTQYF. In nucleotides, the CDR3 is TGTGCCAGCAGCTTGGCAGATAACACAGATACGCAGTATTTT.